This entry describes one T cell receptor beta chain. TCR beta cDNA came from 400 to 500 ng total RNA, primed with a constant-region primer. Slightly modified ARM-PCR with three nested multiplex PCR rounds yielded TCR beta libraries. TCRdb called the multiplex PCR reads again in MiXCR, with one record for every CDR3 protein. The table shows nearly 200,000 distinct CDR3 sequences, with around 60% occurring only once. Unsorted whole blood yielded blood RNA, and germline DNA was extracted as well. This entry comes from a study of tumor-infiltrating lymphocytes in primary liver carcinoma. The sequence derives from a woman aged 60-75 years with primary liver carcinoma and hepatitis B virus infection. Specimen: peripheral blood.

In DNA form, the CDR3 reads TGTGCCAGCAGTTACGGCATTCAGCCCCAGCATTTT. Translating gives CASSYGIQPQHF. The chain has TRBV6-5 and TRBJ1-5, with D unresolved. The CDR3 runs 12 residues. Trimming pared 2 bases from V and 6 bases from J, leaving 5 bases between. From germline, CDR1 is MNHEY and CDR2 SVGAGI.